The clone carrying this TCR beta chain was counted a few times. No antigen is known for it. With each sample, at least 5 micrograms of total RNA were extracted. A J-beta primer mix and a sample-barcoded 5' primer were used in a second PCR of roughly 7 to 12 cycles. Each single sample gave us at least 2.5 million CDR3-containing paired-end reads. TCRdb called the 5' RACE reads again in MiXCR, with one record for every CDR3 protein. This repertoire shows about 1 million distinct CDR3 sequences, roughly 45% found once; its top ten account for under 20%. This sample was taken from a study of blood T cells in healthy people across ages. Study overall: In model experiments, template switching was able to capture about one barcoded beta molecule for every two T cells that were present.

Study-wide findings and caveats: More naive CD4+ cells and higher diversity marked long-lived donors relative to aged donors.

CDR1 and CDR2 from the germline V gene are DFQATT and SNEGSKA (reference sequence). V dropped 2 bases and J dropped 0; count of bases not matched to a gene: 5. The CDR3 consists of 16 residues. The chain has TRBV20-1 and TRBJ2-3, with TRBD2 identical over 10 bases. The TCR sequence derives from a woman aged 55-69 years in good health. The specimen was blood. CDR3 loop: CSARSLTSGSTDTQYF. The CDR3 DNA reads TGCAGTGCTAGATCACTGACTAGCGGGAGCACAGATACGCAGTATTTT.